This T cell receptor (beta chain) emerged from a study of T cell repertoires in cytomegalovirus infection. The CDR3 has 13 residues. Germline CDR1 and CDR2: SEHNR and FQNEAQ (reference sequence). V was trimmed by 6 bases and J by 6 bases, leaving 14 bases between them. MiXCR was run by TCRdb on the reads, yielding one entry per CDR3 protein. Of 150,000 to 200,000 distinct CDR3 sequences in the sample, approximately 17% were seen once. The source material was CD8+ T cells from PBMCs. The clonotype was recovered from a human donor in good health (CMV status not recorded). Some clones in this sample may be carry-over from other donors' samples. The chain joins TRBV7-9 to TRBJ1-2; D may be TRBD1 (6 bases). CDR3 sequence: CASSLDRANGYTF. The CDR3 nucleotides are TGTGCCAGCAGTTTGGACAGAGCCAATGGCTACACCTTC.